These 7 T cell receptor beta chains were all obtained from the same sample, sequenced in a study of shared clonotypes between healthy human individuals. The repertoire was sequenced with immunoSEQ multiplex PCR; TCRdb's copy has only in-frame clones and lacks some. In the table there are around 430,000 clones, roughly 77% of which are singletons. The sample taken for sequencing was PBMCs. These receptors all come from a woman in her thirties or forties in good health. Some clones in this sample may be carry-over from other donors' samples.

This rearrangement joins TRBV28 to TRBJ2-1; 12 nucleotides align to TRBD2. V gave up 3 bases and J gave up 8 bases; unmatched junction bases: 5. The CDR3 length is 15 residues. Germline V gene lookup returns CDR1 MDHEN and CDR2 SYDVKM. The CDR3 DNA follows: TGTGCCAGCAGTTTTCTAGCGGGAGGGCCGGATGAGCAGTTCTTC. Translating it yields CASSFLAGGPDEQFF. The full variable domain, with the rest looked up from reference TRBV28 and TRBJ2-1, is DVKVTQSSRYLVKRTGEKVFLECVQDMDHENMFWYRQDPGLGLRLIYFSYDVKMKEKGDIPEGYSVSREKKERFSLILESASTNQTSMYLCASSFLAGGPDEQFFGPGTRLTVL.

The chain joins TRBV2 to TRBJ2-5; D uncertain. Trimming took 7 bases from V and 2 from J, leaving 5 bases between them. The CDR3 has 11 residues. CDR1 and CDR2 from the germline V gene are SNHLY and FYNNEI. The CDR3 sequence: CASTGQETQYF. The CDR3 DNA reads as TGTGCCAGCACTGGGCAAGAGACCCAGTACTTC.

The rearrangement links TRBV28 to TRBJ1-2, with 8 nucleotides matching TRBD1. Germline V gene sequence: CDR1 MDHEN, CDR2 SYDVKM. The CDR3 has 14 residues. V was clipped by 5 bases and J by 4 bases; unmatched bases: 6. CDR3 sequence: CASSPRQGIYGYTF. The CDR3 DNA reads as TGTGCCAGCAGTCCCCGACAGGGGATCTATGGCTACACCTTC.

This chain links TRBV5-5 with TRBJ1-4; 9 nucleotides align to TRBD1. The germline gives CDR1 SGHKS, CDR2 YYEKEE (reference sequence). Unmatched junction bases numbered 11, after V lost 3 bases and J lost 11 bases. This CDR3 is built from 15 residues. In DNA form, the CDR3 reads TGTGCCAGCAGCTCCGGGACAGGGAGAGGCGGGAAACTGTTTTTT. The encoded protein is CASSSGTGRGGKLFF.

The genes are TRBV19 and TRBJ2-7; 7 bases are shared with TRBD1. The CDR3 has 14 residues. Germline CDR1 reads LNHDA; CDR2 reads SQIVND (reference sequence). The ends lost 5 bases at V and 2 bases at J; junction bases unmatched: 6. In DNA form, the CDR3 reads TGTGCCAGTAGTCTGACAGGGTCCCCCTACGAGCAGTACTTC. Translated: CASSLTGSPYEQYF.

The J gene is TRBJ2-2, the V gene TRBV5-1, with D unresolved. The V gene lost 2 bases and the J gene lost 4 bases, with 9 bases spanning the gap. From germline, CDR1 is SGHRS and CDR2 YFSETQ. The CDR3 runs 14 residues. This chain's CDR3 is CASSFGIGTGELFF. CDR3 sequence (DNA): TGCGCCAGCAGCTTTGGGATCGGCACCGGGGAGCTGTTTTTT.

The rearrangement links TRBV7-8 to TRBJ2-2; D is undetermined. The length of the CDR3 is 14 residues. From germline, CDR1 is SGHVS and CDR2 FQNEAQ. V lost 5 bases and J lost 6, with 13 bases in between. In nucleotides, the CDR3 is TGTGCCAGCAGCCCGACCGGCCAGTCCGGGGAGCTGTTTTTT. Translation: CASSPTGQSGELFF.